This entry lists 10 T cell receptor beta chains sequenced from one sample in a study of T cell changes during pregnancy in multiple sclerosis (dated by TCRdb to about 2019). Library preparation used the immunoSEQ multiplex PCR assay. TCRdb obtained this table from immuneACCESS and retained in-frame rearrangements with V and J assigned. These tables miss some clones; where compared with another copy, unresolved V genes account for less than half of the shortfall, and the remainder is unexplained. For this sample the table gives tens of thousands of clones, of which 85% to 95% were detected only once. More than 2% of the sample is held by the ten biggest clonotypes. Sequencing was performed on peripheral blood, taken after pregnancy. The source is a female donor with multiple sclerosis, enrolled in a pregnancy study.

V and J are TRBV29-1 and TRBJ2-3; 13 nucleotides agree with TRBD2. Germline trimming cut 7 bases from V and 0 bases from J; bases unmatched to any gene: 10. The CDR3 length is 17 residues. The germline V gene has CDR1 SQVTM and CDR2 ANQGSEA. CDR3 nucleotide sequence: TGCAGCGGGAAACTAGCGGGGGGGACTTCTAGCACAGATACGCAGTATTTT. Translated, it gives CSGKLAGGTSSTDTQYF.

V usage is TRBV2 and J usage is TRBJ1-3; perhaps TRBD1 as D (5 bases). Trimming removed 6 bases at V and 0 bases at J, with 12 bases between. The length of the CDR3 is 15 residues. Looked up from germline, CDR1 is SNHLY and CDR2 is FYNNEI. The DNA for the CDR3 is TGTGCCAGCAGGTCCACAGGTCTCTCTGGAAACACCATATATTTT. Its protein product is CASRSTGLSGNTIYF.

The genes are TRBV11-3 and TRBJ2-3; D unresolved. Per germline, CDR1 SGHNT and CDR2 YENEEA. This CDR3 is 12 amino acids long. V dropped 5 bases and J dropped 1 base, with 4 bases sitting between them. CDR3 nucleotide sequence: TGTGCCAGCAGCGCAGGCACAGATACGCAGTATTTT. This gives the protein CASSAGTDTQYF.

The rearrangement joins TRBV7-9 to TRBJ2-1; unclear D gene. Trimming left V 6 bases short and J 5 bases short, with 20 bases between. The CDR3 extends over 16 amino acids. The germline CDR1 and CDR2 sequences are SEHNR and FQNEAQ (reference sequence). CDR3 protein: CASSPRRVARDNEQFF. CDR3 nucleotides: TGTGCCAGCAGTCCCCGACGGGTAGCACGGGACAATGAGCAGTTCTTC.

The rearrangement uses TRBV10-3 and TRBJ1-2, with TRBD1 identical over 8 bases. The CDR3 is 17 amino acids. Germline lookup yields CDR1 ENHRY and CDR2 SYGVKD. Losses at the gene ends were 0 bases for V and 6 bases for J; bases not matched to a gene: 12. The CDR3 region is CAISESPGQVSRDGYTF. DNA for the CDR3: TGTGCCATCAGTGAGTCCCCGGGACAGGTTAGTCGGGATGGCTACACCTTC.

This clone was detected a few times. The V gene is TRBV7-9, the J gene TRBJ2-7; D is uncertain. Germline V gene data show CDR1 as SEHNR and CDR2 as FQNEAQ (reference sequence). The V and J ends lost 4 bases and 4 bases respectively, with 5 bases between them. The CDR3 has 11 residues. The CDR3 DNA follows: TGTGCCAGCAGCTCCCATTACGAGCAGTACTTC. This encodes CASSSHYEQYF.

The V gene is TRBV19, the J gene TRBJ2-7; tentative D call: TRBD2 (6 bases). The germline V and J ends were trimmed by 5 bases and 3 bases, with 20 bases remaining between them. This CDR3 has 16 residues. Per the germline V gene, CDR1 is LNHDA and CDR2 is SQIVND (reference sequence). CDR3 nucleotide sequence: TGTGCCAGTAGTGCCAACTTCGAGGGACTCCTCTACGAGCAGTACTTC. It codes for CASSANFEGLLYEQYF.

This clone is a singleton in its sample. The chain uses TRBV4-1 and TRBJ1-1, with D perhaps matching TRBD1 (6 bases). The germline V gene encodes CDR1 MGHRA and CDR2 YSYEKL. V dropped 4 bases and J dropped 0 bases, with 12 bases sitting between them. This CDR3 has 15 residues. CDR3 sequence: CASSLDRLLNTEAFF. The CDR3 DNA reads TGCGCCAGCAGCCTGGACAGACTATTGAACACTGAAGCTTTCTTT.

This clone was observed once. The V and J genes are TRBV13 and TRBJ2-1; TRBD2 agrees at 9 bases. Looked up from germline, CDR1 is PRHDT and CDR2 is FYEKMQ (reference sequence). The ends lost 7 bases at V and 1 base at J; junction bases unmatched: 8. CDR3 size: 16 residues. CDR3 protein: CASNPSGKGSYNEQFF. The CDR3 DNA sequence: TGTGCCAGCAACCCTAGCGGGAAGGGGTCCTACAATGAGCAGTTCTTC.

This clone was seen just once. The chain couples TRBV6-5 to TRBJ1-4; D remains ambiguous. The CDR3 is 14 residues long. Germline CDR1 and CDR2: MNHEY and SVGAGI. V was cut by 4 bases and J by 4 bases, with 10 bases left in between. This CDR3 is CASSSSTGNEKLFF. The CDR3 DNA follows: TGTGCCAGCAGTTCATCGACGGGTAATGAAAAACTGTTTTTT.